What follows is one T cell receptor beta chain and its context. TCRdb ran MiXCR on the 5' RACE reads and lists one entry per CDR3 protein. This table holds just over 150,000 distinct CDR3 sequences, 18% found once. This sample is part of a study of CD8 T cells in ankylosing spondylitis. The CDR3 length is 14 residues. Trimming cost V 6 bases and J 9 bases; bases outside gene matches: 10. CDR1 and CDR2 (germline): ENHRY, SYGVKD. This receptor was obtained from a male donor with ankylosing spondylitis or in good health (not recorded which). The sequenced material came from blood, either unsorted or a sorted T cell fraction (not recorded which). The V gene is TRBV10-3, the J gene TRBJ1-5, with 8 bases identical to TRBD1. CDR3: CAIRPGQVASPQHF. In DNA, the CDR3 is TGTGCCATCAGGCCGGGACAGGTAGCGTCGCCCCAGCATTTT.